The TCR beta chain under discussion was sequenced for a study of monozygotic twins with inflammatory bowel disease. This CDR3 is built from 13 residues. The germline CDR1 and CDR2 sequences are GTSNPN and SVGIG (reference sequence). TCRdb derives one entry per CDR3 protein from the 5' RACE reads, leaving out DNA. Across approximately 210,000 distinct CDR3 sequences, the top ten clones capture roughly 8% of the sample. The sample comprised blood. The chain carries TRBV30 and TRBJ1-1. The sequence was collected from a human donor with ulcerative colitis or Crohn's disease, or a healthy co-twin of an affected twin (not recorded which). The CDR3: CAWSSDSNTEAFF.